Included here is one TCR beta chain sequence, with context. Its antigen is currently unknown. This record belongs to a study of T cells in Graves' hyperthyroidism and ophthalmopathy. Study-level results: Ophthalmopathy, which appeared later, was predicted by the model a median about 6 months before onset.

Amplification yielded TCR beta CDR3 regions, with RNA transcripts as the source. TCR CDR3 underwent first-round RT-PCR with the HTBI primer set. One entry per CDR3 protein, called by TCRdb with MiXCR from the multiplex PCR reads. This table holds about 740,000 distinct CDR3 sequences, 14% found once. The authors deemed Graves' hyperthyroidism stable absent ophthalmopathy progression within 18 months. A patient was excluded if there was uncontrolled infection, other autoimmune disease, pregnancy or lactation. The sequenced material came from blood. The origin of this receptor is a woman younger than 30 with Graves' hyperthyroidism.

The CDR3 DNA follows: TGTGCCATCAATAGCGGGATGTACAATGAGCAGTTCTTC. The encoded protein is CAINSGMYNEQFF. The V call is TRBV10-3, the J call TRBJ2-1, with 8 bases that match TRBD2. Trimming at V came to 7 bases and at J to 4 bases, leaving 3 bases not matched to a gene. CDR3 length: 13 amino acids. Germline V gene lookup returns CDR1 ENHRY and CDR2 SYGVKD.